This TCR beta chain emerged from a study of spatial heterogeneity in lung cancer. Overall study: Sequences of the beta chain were consistently detected in greater numbers than alpha-chain sequences. Notes on the study in general: Blood contained ubiquitous expanded tumor TCRs more at resection than at follow-up.

TCRdb re-called the 5' RACE reads through MiXCR, storing one row per CDR3 protein. The sample lists some 100,000 distinct CDR3 sequences; around 8.6% were seen once. The time point was: sample taken at primary tumor resection. The sequenced material consisted of unsorted whole RNA from tumor, nontumor lung or frozen PBMC. This CDR3 comprises 14 residues. Per germline, CDR1 DFQATT and CDR2 SNEGSKA (reference sequence). V shed 6 bases and J shed 6 bases, with 18 bases lying between them. Remarks on this clonotype: The antigen is unknown.

This specimen consisted of PBMCs, obtained at surgery. The gene calls are TRBV20-1 and TRBJ1-5; a weak D match, TRBD1 (5 bases). This receptor was identified in a male donor with early-stage non-small cell lung cancer. The CDR3 sequence is CSAVGAGGAQPQHF. CDR3 nucleotides: TGCAGTGCAGTCGGGGCAGGCGGGGCTCAGCCCCAGCATTTT.